This T cell receptor (beta chain) was captured by sequencing in a study of T cells after yellow fever vaccination. Via MiXCR, TCRdb re-called the 5' RACE reads, giving one row per CDR3 protein. The sample consists of 450,000 to 600,000 distinct CDR3 sequences, 17% of them appearing once. Losses at the gene ends were 4 bases for V and 6 bases for J; bases not matched to a gene: 13. The CDR3 totals 16 residues. The germline V gene encodes CDR1 SGHRS and CDR2 YFSETQ. Overall study findings and caveats: Subsequent to the booster, the majority of primary-vaccination clones reappeared (approximately 95% CD4, 88% CD8).

The sample holds a few counts of this clonotype. Its antigen is currently unknown. This TCR came from a man between 18 and 29 years old who received the YFV17D yellow fever vaccine. This chain links TRBV5-1 with TRBJ1-5; 7 bases fit TRBD1. The sample in question was PBMCs, obtained about 5 days after the first yellow fever vaccination. CDR3 nucleotide sequence: TGCGCCAGCAGCCTTGGAGTAGGGGGCATTGGTCAGCCCCAGCATTTT. The encoded protein is CASSLGVGGIGQPQHF.